This record looks at one TCR beta chain sequence and its context. The protocol was immunoSEQ multiplex PCR, while the TCRdb copy is restricted to in-frame clones and leaves out a portion. The table records some 2,100,000 clones, approximately 94% of them present only once. This specimen belongs to a study of shared clonotypes between healthy human individuals. The CDR3 runs 17 residues. CDR1 is SGHTS, CDR2 YDEGEE, per germline. V shed 2 bases and J 3 bases; nucleotides not matched to a gene: 11. This sequence originates from a man between 18 and 29 years old in good health. The sample was naive CD4+ T cells sorted from blood. Subset specified: CD45RA+ positively selected. V gene TRBV5-8 combines with J gene TRBJ1-2; 9 positions match TRBD1. CDR3 loop: CASSLGTGSFTDYGYTF. The DNA of the CDR3 is TGTGCCAGCAGCTTAGGGACAGGGAGCTTCACGGACTATGGCTACACCTTC.